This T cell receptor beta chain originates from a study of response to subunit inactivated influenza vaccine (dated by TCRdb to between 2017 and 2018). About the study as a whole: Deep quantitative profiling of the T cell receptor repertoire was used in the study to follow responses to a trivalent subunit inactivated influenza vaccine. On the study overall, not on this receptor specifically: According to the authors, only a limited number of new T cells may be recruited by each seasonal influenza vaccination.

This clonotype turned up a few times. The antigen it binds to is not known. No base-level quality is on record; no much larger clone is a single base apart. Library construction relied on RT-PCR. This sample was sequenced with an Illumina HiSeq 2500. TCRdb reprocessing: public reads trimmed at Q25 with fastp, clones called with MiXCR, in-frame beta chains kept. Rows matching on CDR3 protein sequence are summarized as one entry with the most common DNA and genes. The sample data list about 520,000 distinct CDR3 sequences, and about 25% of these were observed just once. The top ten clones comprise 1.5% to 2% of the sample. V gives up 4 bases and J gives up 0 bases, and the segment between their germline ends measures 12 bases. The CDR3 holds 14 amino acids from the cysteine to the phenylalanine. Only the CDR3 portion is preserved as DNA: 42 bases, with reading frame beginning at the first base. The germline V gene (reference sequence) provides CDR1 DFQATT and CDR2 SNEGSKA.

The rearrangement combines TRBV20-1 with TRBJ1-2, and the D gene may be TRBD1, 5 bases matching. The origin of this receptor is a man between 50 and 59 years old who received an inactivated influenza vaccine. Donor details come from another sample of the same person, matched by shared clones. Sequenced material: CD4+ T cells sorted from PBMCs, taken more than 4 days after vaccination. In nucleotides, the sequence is TGCAGTGCTACTCCGACAGAGCCTAACTATGGCTACACCTTC. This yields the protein CSATPTEPNYGYTF.